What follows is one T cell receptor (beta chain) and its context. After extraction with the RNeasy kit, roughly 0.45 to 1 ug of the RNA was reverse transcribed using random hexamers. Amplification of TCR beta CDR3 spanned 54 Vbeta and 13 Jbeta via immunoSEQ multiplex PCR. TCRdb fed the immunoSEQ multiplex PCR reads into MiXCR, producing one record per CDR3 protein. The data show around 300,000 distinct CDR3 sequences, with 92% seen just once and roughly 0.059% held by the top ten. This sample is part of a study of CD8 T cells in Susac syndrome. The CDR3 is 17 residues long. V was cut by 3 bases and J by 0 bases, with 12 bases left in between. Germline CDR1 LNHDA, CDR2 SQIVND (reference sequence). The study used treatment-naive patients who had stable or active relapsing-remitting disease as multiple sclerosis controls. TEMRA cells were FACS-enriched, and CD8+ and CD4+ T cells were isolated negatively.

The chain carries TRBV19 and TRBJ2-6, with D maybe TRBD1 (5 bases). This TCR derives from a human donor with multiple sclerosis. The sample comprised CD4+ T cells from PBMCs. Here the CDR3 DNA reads TGTGCCAGTAGTATGATCAGGGATCACTCTGGGGCCAACGTCCTGACTTTC. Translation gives CASSMIRDHSGANVLTF.